These T cell receptor beta chains were read from a single sample in a study of blood T cell repertoires in COVID-19. The data were produced by immunoSEQ multiplex PCR, yet TCRdb's version contains in-frame clones alone and is incomplete. The sample holds about 89,000 clones, roughly 78% seen once. The specimen sequenced was peripheral blood. Receptors were obtained from a woman older than 75 with acute or convalescent COVID-19. CDR3s include the opening cysteine and the closing phenylalanine or tryptophan. Fields, in order: clone size, J gene, V gene, D gene, CDR3 protein, CDR3 DNA. A D gene is named only where the DNA matches it firmly. Clone size is given for some rows only: seen once, a few or many times, or a class if the clone is expanded.

>NA|TRBJ2-1|TRBV29-1|TRBD2
CSTPGSSGGVDEQFF
TGCAGCACTCCGGGGAGTAGCGGGGGGGTCGATGAGCAGTTCTTC
>NA|TRBJ1-2|TRBV20-1|NA
CSASSGNYGYTF
TGCAGTGCTAGTAGCGGGAACTATGGCTACACCTTC
>NA|TRBJ2-5|TRBV11-2|NA
CASSFNLALETQYF
TGTGCCAGCAGCTTCAACCTAGCGTTAGAGACCCAGTACTTC
>NA|TRBJ2-5|TRBV2|TRBD2
CASSTGLAEHRQETQYF
TGTGCCAGCAGTACGGGACTAGCGGAACACCGCCAAGAGACCCAGTACTTC
>NA|TRBJ1-2|TRBV6-5|NA
CASSYSRTRDIYGYTF
TGTGCCAGCAGTTACTCGCGAACCAGGGACATCTATGGCTACACCTTC
>once|TRBJ2-5|TRBV5-4|NA
CASSLAGIQETQYF
TGTGCCAGCAGCTTGGCAGGGATTCAAGAGACCCAGTACTTC
>NA|TRBJ2-3|TRBV5-8|NA
CASSFPGTDTQYF
TGTGCCAGCAGCTTCCCAGGCACAGATACGCAGTATTTT
>NA|TRBJ2-2|TRBV12-3/TRBV12-4|NA
CASSRGTGELFF
TGTGCCAGCAGCCGAGGGACCGGGGAGCTGTTTTTT
>few|TRBJ1-1|TRBV7-3|NA
CASSPGREDTEAFF
TGTGCCAGCAGCCCTGGCAGGGAGGACACTGAAGCTTTCTTT
>NA|TRBJ1-4|TRBV5-4|NA
CASSSPGRTGEKLFF
TGTGCCAGCAGCTCCCCAGGGAGGACCGGGGAAAAACTGTTTTTT
>few|TRBJ2-1|TRBV7-8|NA
CASSLGQEQFF
TGTGCCAGCAGCCTCGGACAGGAGCAGTTCTTC
>NA|TRBJ1-4|TRBV19|NA
CASTLRAGPTNEKLFF
TGTGCCAGTACCTTGCGGGCGGGGCCAACTAATGAAAAACTGTTTTTT
>once|TRBJ2-5|TRBV5-1|TRBD2
CASRRRTSGAYQETQYF
TGCGCCAGCAGGCGTCGTACTAGCGGGGCCTACCAAGAGACCCAGTACTTC
>NA|TRBJ1-2|TRBV25-1|TRBD1
CASSVREDRGLGGYTF
TGTGCCAGCAGTGTTCGCGAGGACAGGGGGCTTGGTGGCTACACCTTC
>NA|TRBJ1-2|TRBV29-1|TRBD1
CSVEAGQGDYGYTF
TGCAGCGTTGAAGCGGGACAGGGAGACTATGGCTACACCTTC
>NA|TRBJ2-3|TRBV7-2|NA
CASSDSLRGRTDTQYF
TGTGCCAGCAGTGATTCCCTGCGGGGGCGCACAGATACGCAGTATTTT
>NA|TRBJ2-1|TRBV7-2|TRBD1
CASSHDRGVYNEQFF
TGTGCCAGCAGCCACGACAGGGGAGTCTACAATGAGCAGTTCTTC
>few|TRBJ2-5|TRBV7-2|TRBD2
CASSSLAGVPETQYF
TGTGCCAGCAGCTCCCTGGCGGGAGTTCCAGAGACCCAGTACTTC
>NA|TRBJ1-6|TRBV5-5|NA
CASSLGGRRPNSPLHF
TGTGCCAGCAGCTTGGGGGGCAGGCGGCCCAATTCACCCCTCCACTTT
>NA|TRBJ2-1|TRBV2|NA
CASSEDRDENEQFF
TGTGCCAGCAGTGAAGACAGGGACGAAAATGAGCAGTTCTTC
>NA|TRBJ2-1|TRBV7-2|TRBD2
CASSLGGLAGGYEQFF
TGTGCCAGCAGCTTAGGTGGATTAGCGGGGGGGTATGAGCAGTTCTTC
>NA|TRBJ1-5|TRBV20-1|NA
CSASPLTGSNQPQHF
TGCAGTGCTAGTCCTCTTACAGGGAGCAATCAGCCCCAGCATTTT
>once|TRBJ2-5|TRBV5-1|NA
CASSLEGQGGTQYF
TGCGCCAGCAGCTTGGAAGGGCAGGGAGGGACCCAGTACTTC
>NA|TRBJ1-1|TRBV6-5|NA
CASSYPPRGEGTEAFF
TGTGCCAGCAGTTACCCCCCCCGGGGTGAGGGCACTGAAGCTTTCTTT
>NA|TRBJ2-3|TRBV2|NA
CASSLTGDTQYF
TGTGCCAGCAGCCTGACAGGAGATACGCAGTATTTT
>NA|TRBJ1-2|TRBV24-1|NA
CAMSKGDPTSRGYTF
TGTGCCATGTCAAAAGGGGATCCCACCAGTCGTGGCTACACCTTC
>NA|TRBJ1-2|TRBV28|NA
CASSTSGGNYGYTF
TGTGCCAGCAGTACCTCGGGAGGGAACTATGGCTACACCTTC
>NA|TRBJ2-6|TRBV5-1|NA
CASSLVQGTGANVLTF
TGCGCCAGCAGCTTGGTTCAGGGGACTGGGGCCAACGTCCTGACTTTC
>few|TRBJ1-5|TRBV30|TRBD1
CAWDRGNNQPQHF
TGTGCCTGGGACAGGGGAAACAATCAGCCCCAGCATTTT
>NA|TRBJ1-6|TRBV6-5|NA
CASSSRQPYSPLHF
TGTGCCAGCAGTTCCCGACAGCCGTATTCACCCCTCCACTTT
>NA|TRBJ1-2|TRBV25-1|NA
CASSGSRGSGYTF
TGTGCCAGCAGTGGGTCCAGGGGAAGTGGCTACACCTTC